These 20 T cell receptor beta chains originate from one sample sequenced in a study of shared T cell receptors in the human thymus. Method: immunoSEQ multiplex PCR; TCRdb's copy keeps in-frame clones and lacks some. The sample shows hundreds of thousands of clones, around 87% of them seen only once. The data were also submitted as part of a second study, on human thymus T cells.

Material: thymocytes. These receptors came from a boy less than two years old with a congenital heart defect.

The V and J genes are TRBV11-2 and TRBJ1-1; 8 bases align to TRBD1. Germline CDR1 reads SGHAT; CDR2 reads FQNNGV. With 5 bases clipped from V and 1 base from J, the junction kept 3 bases outside the gene matches. The CDR3 consists of 14 residues. Here the CDR3 DNA reads TGTGCCAGCAGCAACAGGGGGAAGAACACTGAAGCTTTCTTT. It is translated as CASSNRGKNTEAFF.

The J gene is TRBJ2-7, the V gene TRBV7-9; TRBD1 might be the D (6 bases). Germline V gene data show CDR1 as SEHNR and CDR2 as FQNEAQ (reference sequence). This CDR3 is built from 18 residues. The ends were cut back, 0 bases at V and 2 bases at J, with 20 bases in the middle. The CDR3 loop is CASSLALGALEPPYEQYF. In DNA, the CDR3 is TGTGCCAGCAGCTTAGCGCTGGGGGCGCTCGAACCCCCCTACGAGCAGTACTTC.

The V and J genes are TRBV7-2 and TRBJ2-7; a weak D match, TRBD1 (5 bases). Germline V gives CDR1 SGHTA, CDR2 FQGNSA. There are 14 residues in the CDR3. V was trimmed by 0 bases and J by 2 bases, leaving 8 bases between them. The CDR3 nucleotides are TGTGCCAGCAGCTTAGCCAGGGAAACCTACGAGCAGTACTTC. Protein: CASSLARETYEQYF.

The chain carries TRBV7-9 and TRBJ2-3; no definite D call. Trimming removed 7 bases at V and 5 bases at J, with 13 bases between. In germline, CDR1 is SEHNR, CDR2 FQNEAQ (reference sequence). CDR3 length equals 13 residues. The CDR3, as DNA: TGTGCCAGCACCCTTATAACGCGAGATACGCAGTATTTT. Its protein product is CASTLITRDTQYF.

This chain uses TRBV27 with TRBJ1-2; D unresolved. Germline CDR1 reads MNHEY; CDR2 reads SMNVEV (reference sequence). The germline V and J ends were trimmed by 5 bases and 7 bases, with 11 bases remaining between them. The CDR3 consists of 12 residues. The DNA of the CDR3 is TGTGCCAGCAGTCCCTACGGTCGTGGCTACACCTTC. Amino acid sequence: CASSPYGRGYTF.

CDR3 coding DNA: TGTGCCAGCAGCTTATATCAACCGGGACACCCTTTGGGCTACACCTTC. As protein: CASSLYQPGHPLGYTF. The rearrangement joins TRBV7-8 to TRBJ1-2, with D possibly being TRBD1 (6 bases). V lost 2 bases and J lost 8, with 21 bases in between. Germline CDR1 SGHVS, CDR2 FQNEAQ. The CDR3 length is 16 residues.

This clone has a single count. The rearrangement uses TRBV12-5 and TRBJ2-7, with TRBD2 identical over 9 bases. The CDR3 loop spans 17 amino acids. V shed 6 bases and J 5 bases; nucleotides not matched to a gene: 17. Germline assignment: CDR1 LGHNT and CDR2 FRNRAP. The CDR3 nucleotides read TGTGCTAGTGGGCTCGGGCCTCCGGGCGGGAGGGTTGACGAGCAGTACTTC. Its protein is CASGLGPPGGRVDEQYF.

This sequence joins TRBV7-2 and TRBJ2-1, with 9 bases lining up with TRBD2. This CDR3 is 18 amino acids long. Germline V CDR1 and CDR2: SGHTA, FQGNSA. J lost 4 bases, V lost 1 base, and 11 bases had no gene match. CDR3 coding DNA: TGTGCCAGCAGCTTAGACGTTGGTGCTAGCGGGGATTACAATGAGCAGTTCTTC. Translated, it gives CASSLDVGASGDYNEQFF.

V gene TRBV28 combines with J gene TRBJ2-4; TRBD2 aligns across 14 bases. The CDR3 extends over 19 amino acids. The V segment lost 6 bases and the J segment 3 bases; nucleotides outside the gene matches: 13. From germline, CDR1 is MDHEN and CDR2 SYDVKM. CDR3 sequence: CASSTRGLAGVGGKNIQYF. In DNA, the CDR3 is TGTGCCAGCAGCACCCGGGGACTAGCGGGAGTAGGGGGCAAAAACATTCAGTACTTC.

V is TRBV28 and J is TRBJ2-1; no definite D call. The germline V gene encodes CDR1 MDHEN and CDR2 SYDVKM. The length of the CDR3 is 11 residues. The V and J ends lost 6 bases and 9 bases respectively, with 9 bases between them. CDR3 sequence (DNA): TGTGCCAGCAGCTCCCCCCCTGAGCAGTTCTTC. This codes for CASSSPPEQFF.

This sequence joins TRBV4-3 and TRBJ2-7; TRBD1 agrees at 7 bases. Per the germline V gene, CDR1 is LGHNA and CDR2 is YSLEER. Trimming took 4 bases from V and 3 from J; bases not matched to a gene: 6. The CDR3 loop spans 14 amino acids. For the CDR3, the DNA is TGCGCCAGCAGCCGATCCCGGGACAGCTACGAGCAGTACTTC. It translates to CASSRSRDSYEQYF.

This clone was seen just once. The chain recombines TRBV2 with TRBJ2-1, with TRBD1 matching 11 bases. Germline V gene lookup returns CDR1 SNHLY and CDR2 FYNNEI. With V trimmed by 6 bases and J by 8 bases, 15 bases remained unmatched. The CDR3 loop spans 17 amino acids. CDR3 amino acids: CASRASGQGGSNDEQFF. DNA for the CDR3: TGTGCCAGCAGGGCCTCGGGACAGGGGGGTAGTAACGATGAGCAGTTCTTC.

The rearrangement links TRBV19 to TRBJ2-1; 15 nucleotides align to TRBD2. V trimming: 6 bases; J trimming: 3 bases; junction bases outside the gene matches: 6. CDR1 LNHDA and CDR2 SQIVND come from the germline V gene (reference sequence). This CDR3 spans 17 amino acids. CDR3 bases: TGTGCCAGTAGCTGGACTAGCGGGAGGGGGGACTACAATGAGCAGTTCTTC. Translated: CASSWTSGRGDYNEQFF.

A single count supports this clone. This sequence joins TRBV14 and TRBJ2-4; weak D call: TRBD2 (6 bases). Germline lookup yields CDR1 SGHDN and CDR2 FVKESK. This CDR3 is 17 amino acids long. Deletions cut 5 bases from V and 1 base from J, with 18 bases between. DNA for the CDR3: TGTGCCAGCAGCTACTGGGGACCGGGAGAGGCCAAAAACATTCAGTACTTC. Its protein is CASSYWGPGEAKNIQYF.

The rearrangement uses TRBV4-3 and TRBJ2-1; 7 bases match TRBD2. The CDR3 spans 16 residues. Germline-derived CDR1 and CDR2 are LGHNA and YSLEER. The V gene end was trimmed by 2 bases and the J gene end by 5 bases; junction bases not matched to a gene: 9. CDR3 amino acids: CASSQQGTSVHNEQFF. The CDR3 region has the DNA TGCGCCAGCAGCCAACAGGGCACTAGCGTTCACAATGAGCAGTTCTTC.

V gene TRBV6-1 combines with J gene TRBJ2-1; a weak D match, TRBD1 (6 bases). Trimming left V 0 bases short and J 4 bases short, with 13 bases between. This CDR3 spans 16 amino acids. The V gene's germline CDR1 is MNHNS and CDR2 SASEGT. CDR3 sequence (DNA): TGTGCCAGCAGTGAAGCGCGCAGGGGTCCGTACAATGAGCAGTTCTTC. The encoded protein is CASSEARRGPYNEQFF.

The chain employs TRBV5-4 and TRBJ1-1; 7 bases match TRBD1. The CDR3 covers 15 residues. Germline CDR1 is SGHNT and CDR2 is YYREEE (reference sequence). J lost 1 base, V lost 1 base, and 4 bases had no gene match. The CDR3 DNA reads as TGTGCCAGCAGCTTGAGGACAGGACGGAACACTGAAGCTTTCTTT. Its protein is CASSLRTGRNTEAFF. Supplemented by reference TRBV5-4 and TRBJ1-1, the full variable domain reads ETGVTQSPTHLIKTRGQQVTLRCSSQSGHNTVSWYQQALGQGPQFIFQYYREEENGRGNFPPRFSGLQFPNYSSELNVNALELDDSALYLCASSLRTGRNTEAFFGQGTRLTVV.

J is TRBJ1-2 and V is TRBV7-2, with D possibly TRBD1 on 5 matching bases. In germline, CDR1 is SGHTA, CDR2 FQGNSA. Trimming took off 1 base at V and 13 bases at J, with 13 bases between the two ends. This CDR3 comprises 12 residues. The chain's CDR3 is CASSLGRSGITF. CDR3 bases: TGTGCCAGCAGCTTAGGGCGGTCAGGGATCACCTTC. Combining the CDR3 with reference TRBV7-2 and TRBJ1-2 gives the whole variable domain GAGVSQSPSNKVTEKGKDVELRCDPISGHTALYWYRQSLGQGLEFLIYFQGNSAPDKSGLPSDRFSAERTGGSVSTLTIQRTQQEDSAVYLCASSLGRSGITFGSGTRLTVV.

The genes are TRBV18 and TRBJ2-7; TRBD1 agrees at 9 bases. Germline lookup yields CDR1 KGHSH and CDR2 LQKENI. This CDR3 comprises 15 residues. V shed 4 bases, J shed 7 bases, and the junction held 11 bases outside the gene matches. The CDR3 loop is CASSLITGTGLEQYF. CDR3 nucleotide sequence: TGTGCCAGCTCACTCATTACCGGGACAGGGCTGGAGCAGTACTTC.

The CDR3 region is CASSTSLRGPSGANVLTF. The DNA of the CDR3 is TGTGCCAGCAGCACCTCGCTCAGGGGACCCTCTGGGGCCAACGTCCTGACTTTC. V usage is TRBV5-6 and J usage is TRBJ2-6, with D perhaps TRBD1 (6 bases). CDR1 and CDR2 (germline): SGHDT, YYEEEE. The CDR3 length is 18 residues. Trimming left V 4 bases short and J 0 bases short, with 17 bases between.